This T cell receptor beta chain was profiled in a study of regulatory T cells in long-lasting Graves disease. The V end lost 0 bases, the J end lost 5 bases, and 10 bases lay between the germline ends. Germline values: CDR1 SQVTM, CDR2 ANQGSEA. The CDR3 runs to 14 residues. Relying on iRepertoire HTBI primers and Arm-PCR of CDR3 regions, the team built TCR beta libraries. TCRdb processed the multiplex PCR reads anew with MiXCR; each CDR3 protein has one entry. The sample holds hundreds of thousands of distinct CDR3 sequences, roughly 13% seen once. Specified time point: newly diagnosed GD, antithyroid drugs for less than 3 months. With RNA extracted from PBMCs as input, the TCR library was made. A further study also used this sample, focusing on T cells in Graves' hyperthyroidism and ophthalmopathy.

The sequencing used peripheral blood mononuclear cells (PBMCs), collected at new diagnosis, from a patient treated with antithyroid drugs. This sequence was found in a man younger than 45 with Graves disease. The V gene is TRBV29-1, the J gene TRBJ2-2; D remains ambiguous. The CDR3 region is CSVEERPATGELFF. CDR3 sequence (DNA): TGCAGCGTTGAAGAGAGGCCGGCGACCGGGGAGCTGTTTTTT.